This TCR beta chain was captured by sequencing in a study of blood T cell repertoires in COVID-19. Study-level information: Sites across the United States, Italy and Spain contributed samples from acute and convalescent COVID-19. T cells, B-cell-depleted T cells, or PBMCs supplied cDNA or gDNA.

This clone has a handful of counts. The CDR3 is 15 residues long. Germline CDR1 and CDR2: LGHNA and YNFKEQ. J was trimmed by 9 bases and V by 1 base; bases with no gene match: 10. Profiling relied on immunoSEQ multiplex PCR, and the TCRdb table lists in-frame clones only, not all of them. The data contain around 92,000 clones, 83% of them singletons. The sequence came from a woman older than 75 with acute or convalescent COVID-19. Material: peripheral blood. The chain links TRBV4-2 to TRBJ1-2; 8 bases are a match to TRBD1. CDR3 residues: CASSQASGQEGRYTF. The CDR3 nucleotides are TGTGCCAGCAGCCAAGCCTCGGGACAGGAGGGCCGCTACACCTTC.